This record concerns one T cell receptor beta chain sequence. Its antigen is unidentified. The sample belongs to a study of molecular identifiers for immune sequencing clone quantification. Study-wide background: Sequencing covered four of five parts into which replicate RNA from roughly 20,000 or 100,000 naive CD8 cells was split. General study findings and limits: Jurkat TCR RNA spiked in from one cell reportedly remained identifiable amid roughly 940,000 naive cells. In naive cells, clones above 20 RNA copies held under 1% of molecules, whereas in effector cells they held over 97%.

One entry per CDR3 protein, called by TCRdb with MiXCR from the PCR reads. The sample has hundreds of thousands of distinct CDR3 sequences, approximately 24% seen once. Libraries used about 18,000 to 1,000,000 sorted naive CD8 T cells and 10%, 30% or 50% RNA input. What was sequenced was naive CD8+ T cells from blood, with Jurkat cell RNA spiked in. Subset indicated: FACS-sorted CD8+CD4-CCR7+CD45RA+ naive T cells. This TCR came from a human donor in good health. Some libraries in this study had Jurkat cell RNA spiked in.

The CDR3 DNA follows: TGTGCCAGCAGTTCAGCGGGGGGAAATACTAAGCAGTTCTTC. Its protein is CASSSAGGNTKQFF. This chain links TRBV12-3 or TRBV12-4 with TRBJ2-1; 9 nucleotides line up with TRBD2. After removal of 4 bases from V and 11 bases from J, the junction contained 9 bases not matched to a gene. The CDR3 covers 14 residues.